The clone carrying this TCR beta chain has only a few counts. No antigen is known for it. CDR3 length: 16 residues. The ends were cut back, 2 bases at V and 1 base at J, with 14 bases in the middle. Germline CDR1 is KGHSY and CDR2 is FQNENV. The data were obtained in a study of early T cells in non-severe SARS-CoV-2 infection. Findings and caveats of the study: Matching with VDJdb favored anti-spike CD8 responses (missing private and CD4 specificities).

TCRdb redid the calling of the 5' RACE reads with MiXCR, one entry per CDR3 protein. Of over 25,000 distinct CDR3 sequences listed, 5% to 6.5% were seen once; the top ten hold approximately 0.87%. The sequenced sample consisted of whole blood. The receptor was derived from an adult who was a healthcare worker with PCR-confirmed SARS-CoV-2 infection or an uninfected control (not recorded which). The genes are TRBV16 and TRBJ1-1; maybe TRBD1 (6 bases). DNA for the CDR3: TGTGCCAGCAGCCAAGGGGGCGCGGGTTGGAACACTGAAGCTTTCTTT. The encoded protein is CASSQGGAGWNTEAFF.